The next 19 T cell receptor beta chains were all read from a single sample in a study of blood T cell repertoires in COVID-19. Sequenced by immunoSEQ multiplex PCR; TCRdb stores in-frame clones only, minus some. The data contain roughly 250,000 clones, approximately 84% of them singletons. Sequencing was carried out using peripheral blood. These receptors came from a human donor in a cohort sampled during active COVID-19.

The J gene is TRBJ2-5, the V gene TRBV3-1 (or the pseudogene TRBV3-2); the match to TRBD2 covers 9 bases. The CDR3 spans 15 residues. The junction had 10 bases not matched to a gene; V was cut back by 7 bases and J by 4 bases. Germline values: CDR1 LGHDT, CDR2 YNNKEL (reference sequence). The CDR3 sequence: CASTPPNSGRETQYF. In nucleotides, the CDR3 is TGTGCCAGCACCCCACCCAATAGCGGGAGAGAGACCCAGTACTTC.

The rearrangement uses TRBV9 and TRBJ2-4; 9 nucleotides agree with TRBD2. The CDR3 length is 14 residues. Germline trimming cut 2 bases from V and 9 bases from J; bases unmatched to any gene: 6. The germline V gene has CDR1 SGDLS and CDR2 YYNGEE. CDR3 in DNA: TGTGCCAGCAGCGTGGCTAGCGGGACTAGCATTCAGTACTTC. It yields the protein CASSVASGTSIQYF.

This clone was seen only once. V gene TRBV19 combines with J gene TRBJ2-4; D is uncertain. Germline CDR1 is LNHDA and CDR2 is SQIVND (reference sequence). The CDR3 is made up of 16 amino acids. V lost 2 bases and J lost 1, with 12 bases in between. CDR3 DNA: TGTGCCAGTAGTATAAGGTCCTCCGGGGCCAAAAACATTCAGTACTTC. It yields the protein CASSIRSSGAKNIQYF.

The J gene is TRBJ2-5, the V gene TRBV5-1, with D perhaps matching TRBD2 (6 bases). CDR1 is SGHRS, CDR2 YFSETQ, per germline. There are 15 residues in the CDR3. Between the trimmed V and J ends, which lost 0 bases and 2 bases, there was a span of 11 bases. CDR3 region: CASSLETGTQETQYF. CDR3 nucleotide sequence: TGCGCCAGCAGCTTGGAAACCGGGACTCAAGAGACCCAGTACTTC.

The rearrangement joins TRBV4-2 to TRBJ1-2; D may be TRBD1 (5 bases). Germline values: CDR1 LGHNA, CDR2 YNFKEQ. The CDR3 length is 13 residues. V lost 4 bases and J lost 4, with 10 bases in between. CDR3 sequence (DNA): TGTGCCAGCAGCCTTTCGGGACTCTATGGCTACACCTTC. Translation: CASSLSGLYGYTF.

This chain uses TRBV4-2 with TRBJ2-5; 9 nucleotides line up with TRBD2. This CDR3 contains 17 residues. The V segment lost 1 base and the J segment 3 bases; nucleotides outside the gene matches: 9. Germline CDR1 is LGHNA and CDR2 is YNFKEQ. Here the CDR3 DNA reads TGTGCCAGCAGCCAAGGCCTAGCGGGGCTTGGGGAAGAGACCCAGTACTTC. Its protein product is CASSQGLAGLGEETQYF.

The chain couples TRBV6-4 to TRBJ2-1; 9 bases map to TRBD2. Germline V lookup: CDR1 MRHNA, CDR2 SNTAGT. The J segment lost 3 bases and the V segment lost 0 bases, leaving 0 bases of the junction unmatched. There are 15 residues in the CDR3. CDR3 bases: TGTGCCAGCAGTGACTCAGCGGGAGGCTACAATGAGCAGTTCTTC. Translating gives CASSDSAGGYNEQFF.

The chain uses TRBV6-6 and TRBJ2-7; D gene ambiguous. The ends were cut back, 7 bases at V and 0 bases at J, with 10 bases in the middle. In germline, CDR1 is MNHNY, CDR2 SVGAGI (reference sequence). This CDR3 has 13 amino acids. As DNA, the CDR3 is TGTGCCAGCAAGTTTGCGGCCTCCTACGAGCAGTACTTC. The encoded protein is CASKFAASYEQYF.

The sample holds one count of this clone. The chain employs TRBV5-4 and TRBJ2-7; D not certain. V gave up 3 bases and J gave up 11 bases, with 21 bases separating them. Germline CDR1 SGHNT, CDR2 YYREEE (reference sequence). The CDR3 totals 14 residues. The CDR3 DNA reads TGTGCCAGCAGCTCTGACGGGTTCGTTTTTTTTGAGTACTTC. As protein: CASSSDGFVFFEYF.

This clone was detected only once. CDR3 sequence: CASSFRGPGQGSTEAFF. The CDR3 nucleotides are TGTGCCAGCTCCTTTAGAGGACCGGGACAGGGAAGTACTGAAGCTTTCTTT. This sequence joins TRBV18 and TRBJ1-1; 9 bases are shared with TRBD1. The germline V gene encodes CDR1 KGHSH and CDR2 LQKENI. The CDR3 totals 17 residues. Germline trimming cut 6 bases from V and 5 bases from J; bases unmatched to any gene: 16. The full variable domain, with the rest looked up from reference TRBV18 and TRBJ1-1, is NAGVMQNPRHLVRRRGQEARLRCSPMKGHSHVYWYRQLPEEGLKFMVYLQKENIIDESGMPKERFSAEFPKEGPSILRIQQVVRGDSAAYFCASSFRGPGQGSTEAFFGQGTRLTVV.

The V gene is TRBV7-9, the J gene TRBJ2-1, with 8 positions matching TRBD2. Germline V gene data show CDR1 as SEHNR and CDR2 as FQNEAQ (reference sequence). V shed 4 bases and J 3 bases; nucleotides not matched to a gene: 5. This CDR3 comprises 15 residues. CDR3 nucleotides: TGTGCCAGCAGCTCACTAGCGGCGGGCTACAATGAGCAGTTCTTC. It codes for CASSSLAAGYNEQFF.

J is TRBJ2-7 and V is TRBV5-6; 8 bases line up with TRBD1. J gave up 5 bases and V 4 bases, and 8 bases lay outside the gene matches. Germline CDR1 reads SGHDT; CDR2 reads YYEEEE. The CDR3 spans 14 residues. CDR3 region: CASSNWDRFNEQYF. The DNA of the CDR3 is TGTGCCAGCAGCAATTGGGACAGGTTCAACGAGCAGTACTTC.

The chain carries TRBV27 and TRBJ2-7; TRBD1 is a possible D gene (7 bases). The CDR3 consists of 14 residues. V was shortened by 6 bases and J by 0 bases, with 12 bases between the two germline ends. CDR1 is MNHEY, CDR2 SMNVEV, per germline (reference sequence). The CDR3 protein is CASRRQGLSYEQYF. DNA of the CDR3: TGTGCCAGCAGGCGACAGGGACTCTCCTACGAGCAGTACTTC.

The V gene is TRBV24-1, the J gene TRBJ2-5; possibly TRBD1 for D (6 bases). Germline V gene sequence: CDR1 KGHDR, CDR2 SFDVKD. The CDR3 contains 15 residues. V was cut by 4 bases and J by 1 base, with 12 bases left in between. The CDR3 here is CATSDPRGPQETQYF. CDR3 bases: TGTGCCACCAGTGACCCCAGGGGCCCCCAAGAGACCCAGTACTTC.

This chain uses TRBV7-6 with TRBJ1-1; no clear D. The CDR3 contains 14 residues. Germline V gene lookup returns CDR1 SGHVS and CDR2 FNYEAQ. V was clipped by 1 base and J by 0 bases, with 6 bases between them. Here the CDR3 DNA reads TGTGCCAGCAGCTTAGTACAGATGAACACTGAAGCTTTCTTT. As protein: CASSLVQMNTEAFF.

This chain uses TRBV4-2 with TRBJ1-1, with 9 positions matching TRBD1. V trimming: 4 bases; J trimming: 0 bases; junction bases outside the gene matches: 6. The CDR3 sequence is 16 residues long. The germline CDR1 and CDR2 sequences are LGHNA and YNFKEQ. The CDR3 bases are TGTGCCAGCAGCCGGTTAGGGACAGGGATGAACACTGAAGCTTTCTTT. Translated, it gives CASSRLGTGMNTEAFF.

The CDR3 reads CASSKGEGAGDYYEQYF. As DNA, the CDR3 is TGTGCCAGCAGCAAAGGGGAGGGAGCGGGAGACTACTACGAGCAGTACTTC. This chain uses TRBV21-1 with TRBJ2-7; whether TRBD2, the table's D call, matches the DNA was not checked. TRBV21-1 is shown as a pseudogene. The CDR3 spans 17 residues.

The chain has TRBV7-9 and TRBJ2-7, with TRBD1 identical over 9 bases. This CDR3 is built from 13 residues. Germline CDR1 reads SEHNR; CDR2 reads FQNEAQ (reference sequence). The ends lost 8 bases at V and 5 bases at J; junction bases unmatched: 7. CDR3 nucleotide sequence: TGTGCCAGCGGAACAGGGGGCTCGAACGAGCAGTACTTC. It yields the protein CASGTGGSNEQYF.

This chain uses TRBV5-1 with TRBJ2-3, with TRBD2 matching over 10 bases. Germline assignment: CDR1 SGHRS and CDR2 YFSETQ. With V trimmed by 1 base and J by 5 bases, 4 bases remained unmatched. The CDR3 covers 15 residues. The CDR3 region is CASSLTSGKVDTQYF. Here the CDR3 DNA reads TGCGCCAGCAGCTTGACTAGCGGGAAGGTAGATACGCAGTATTTT.